Below are 32 T cell receptor beta chains sequenced from a single sample in a study of T cells expressing NK-cell markers. TCRdb reprocessed the 5' RACE reads and keeps a single row for each CDR3 protein, giving no DNA. The sample includes some 190,000 distinct CDR3 sequences. Material for sequencing was blood T cells: a sorted CD56 or NKG2C T cell subset, CD4+ or CD8+ T cells, or bulk PBMC T cells (not recorded which). These receptor sequences come from a man between 18 and 69 years old in good health.

The chain combines TRBV12-5 with TRBJ2-2; TCRdb calls TRBD1, which cannot be checked without DNA. Germline CDR1 reads LGHNT; CDR2 reads FRNRAP. The CDR3 spans 15 residues. The CDR3 protein is CASGLYKGATGELFF.

The chain uses TRBV5-4 and TRBJ2-1; TCRdb calls TRBD1, which cannot be checked without DNA. CDR1 SGHNT and CDR2 YYREEE come from the germline V gene (reference sequence). This CDR3 is 16 amino acids long. This chain's CDR3 is CASSLRPGQGRNEQFF.

V is TRBV20-1 and J is TRBJ2-1; checking the TCRdb D call of TRBD1 is not possible without DNA. The CDR3 extends over 17 amino acids. Germline CDR1 is DFQATT and CDR2 is SNEGSKA (reference sequence). The CDR3 sequence: CSARDSTGGQVYNEQFF.

The CDR3 is CASSQETVSGSGANVLTF. The V gene is TRBV3-1, the J gene TRBJ2-6. CDR1 is LGHDT, CDR2 YNNKEL, per germline (reference sequence). The CDR3 spans 18 residues.

The chain couples TRBV19 to TRBJ1-6; with no DNA, the TCRdb D assignment of TRBD1 cannot be verified. The CDR3 covers 13 residues. The germline V gene encodes CDR1 LNHDA and CDR2 SQIVND (reference sequence). CDR3 sequence: CASSTGYNSPLHF.

The rearrangement uses TRBV7-2 and TRBJ2-3; as DNA is missing, the TRBD1 call by TCRdb cannot be tested. Looked up from germline, CDR1 is SGHTA and CDR2 is FQGNSA. The CDR3 has 15 residues. The CDR3 reads CASSSWDLSTDTQYF. The full variable domain, completed using reference TRBV7-2 and TRBJ2-3, is GAGVSQSPSNKVTEKGKDVELRCDPISGHTALYWYRQSLGQGLEFLIYFQGNSAPDKSGLPSDRFSAERTGGSVSTLTIQRTQQEDSAVYLCASSSWDLSTDTQYFGPGTRLTVL.

The rearrangement joins TRBV14 to TRBJ1-5; TCRdb picks TRBD1, but there is no DNA to check that call. This CDR3 contains 14 residues. Germline assignment: CDR1 SGHDN and CDR2 FVKESK. The CDR3 sequence is CASSHGGFNQPQHF.

The chain couples TRBV12-3 or TRBV12-4 to TRBJ2-5; TCRdb returns TRBD1, unconfirmable since there is no DNA. This CDR3 contains 17 residues. CDR3 sequence reads: CASSYNPGTVIQETQYF.

The genes are TRBV5-6 and TRBJ1-4; TCRdb returns TRBD1, unconfirmable since there is no DNA. CDR1 and CDR2 (germline): SGHDT, YYEEEE. CDR3 size: 14 residues. The CDR3 loop reads CASSLQGLDEKLFF.

CDR3 region: CASSVAGTGVGYEQYF. This chain links TRBV9 with TRBJ2-7; lacking DNA, the TRBD1 call made by TCRdb goes unchecked. Germline V gene sequence: CDR1 SGDLS, CDR2 YYNGEE. The CDR3 is 16 amino acids.

The chain links TRBV9 to TRBJ1-2; TCRdb selects TRBD1, and the lack of DNA leaves this call unchecked. This CDR3 comprises 14 residues. CDR1 and CDR2 from the germline V gene are SGDLS and YYNGEE. CDR3 sequence reads: CASSASGQGTGYTF.

CDR3 sequence reads: CASSEFHAGVYNEQFF. V is TRBV25-1 and J is TRBJ2-1; no DNA is available, so the TRBD1 call from TCRdb remains unchecked. The CDR3 covers 16 residues. Germline CDR1 is MGHDK and CDR2 is SYGVNS. Drawing the rest from reference TRBV25-1 and TRBJ2-1, the complete variable domain is EADIYQTPRYLVIGTGKKITLECSQTMGHDKMYWYQQDPGMELHLIHYSYGVNSTEKGDLSSESTVSRIRTEHFPLTLESARPSHTSQYLCASSEFHAGVYNEQFFGPGTRLTVL.

J is TRBJ1-1 and V is TRBV15. Germline assignment: CDR1 LNHNV and CDR2 YYDKDF (reference sequence). The CDR3 sequence is 13 residues long. The CDR3 loop reads CATSGQVNTEAFF.

This chain connects TRBV6-2 or TRBV6-3 to TRBJ2-7. The CDR3 has 15 residues. Germline V lookup: CDR1 MNHEY, CDR2 SVGEGT. The CDR3 spells CASSYSQESSYEQYF.

This chain links TRBV28 with TRBJ2-1; there is no DNA to check the TCRdb D call of TRBD2. CDR1 MDHEN and CDR2 SYDVKM come from the germline V gene. CDR3 size: 19 residues. The CDR3 sequence is CASISTILAGAPLVNEQFF.

The genes are TRBV28 and TRBJ2-3; TCRdb's D gene call, TRBD1, goes unchecked for lack of DNA. Looked up from germline, CDR1 is MDHEN and CDR2 is SYDVKM. The CDR3 contains 14 residues. The CDR3 region is CASSRDSSTDTQYF.

This CDR3 is CASSTPTGVTYEQYF. The chain joins TRBV7-9 to TRBJ2-7; without DNA, the TCRdb call of TRBD1 cannot be checked. The CDR3 has 15 residues. CDR1 SEHNR and CDR2 FQNEAQ come from the germline V gene (reference sequence).

This chain connects TRBV2 to TRBJ2-3; the D gene TCRdb calls, TRBD1, cannot be checked with no DNA. The CDR3 loop spans 17 amino acids. Germline values: CDR1 SNHLY, CDR2 FYNNEI. The CDR3 here is CASGTRRDRSDTDTQYF.

The V gene is TRBV7-3, the J gene TRBJ2-5; TCRdb's assignment of TRBD1 cannot be checked, as there is no DNA. Germline loops: CDR1 SGHTA, CDR2 FQGTGA. This CDR3 contains 18 residues. CDR3: CASSFSGDSAGAQETQYF.

CDR3: CASSLDSSNSPLHF. J is TRBJ1-6 and V is TRBV5-1. CDR1 and CDR2 (germline): SGHRS, YFSETQ. The CDR3 is 14 amino acids. Full variable domain (outside the CDR3, taken from reference TRBV5-1 and TRBJ1-6): KAGVTQTPRYLIKTRGQQVTLSCSPISGHRSVSWYQQTPGQGLQFLFEYFSETQRNKGNFPGRFSGRQFSNSRSEMNVSTLELGDSALYLCASSLDSSNSPLHFGNGTRLTVT.

This chain connects TRBV7-6 to TRBJ1-5. The CDR3 loop spans 14 amino acids. Germline CDR1 SGHVS, CDR2 FNYEAQ. The CDR3 is CASSSLAESQPQHF.

The chain carries TRBV10-3 and TRBJ1-2. Germline V CDR1 and CDR2: ENHRY, SYGVKD. The CDR3 extends over 13 amino acids. The CDR3 loop reads CAISSTILYGYTF.

V gene TRBV2 combines with J gene TRBJ1-4; without DNA, the TCRdb call of TRBD1 cannot be checked. Germline V CDR1 and CDR2: SNHLY, FYNNEI. There are 15 residues in the CDR3. The chain's CDR3 is CASSDTGGLREKLFF.

The chain couples TRBV20-1 to TRBJ2-3; the D call of TRBD2 rests on TCRdb alone, since no DNA is present to check it. CDR1 DFQATT and CDR2 SNEGSKA come from the germline V gene (reference sequence). This CDR3 spans 15 amino acids. The CDR3 is CRGATSGGAPDTQYF.

The chain employs TRBV5-6 and TRBJ1-1; TCRdb returns TRBD1, unconfirmable since there is no DNA. CDR1 and CDR2 from the germline V gene are SGHDT and YYEEEE. The CDR3 totals 16 residues. CDR3 residues: CASSLARGGSYTEAFF.

The chain couples TRBV27 to TRBJ2-5; absent DNA, TCRdb's TRBD1 call cannot be checked. This CDR3 is 15 amino acids long. CDR1 is MNHEY, CDR2 SMNVEV, per germline (reference sequence). The CDR3 spells CASSFNRGMEETQYF.

The rearrangement uses TRBV7-8 and TRBJ2-7; TCRdb selects TRBD1, and the lack of DNA leaves this call unchecked. The CDR3 is made up of 13 amino acids. Germline lookup yields CDR1 SGHVS and CDR2 FQNEAQ. Here the CDR3 reads CASSPQPGNEQYF.

The V call is TRBV9, the J call TRBJ2-1; TCRdb indicates TRBD1, and absent DNA this call remains unverified. The CDR3 totals 13 residues. Germline CDR1 reads SGDLS; CDR2 reads YYNGEE. The CDR3 protein is CASSVAFGRGQFF.

The chain carries TRBV28 and TRBJ2-1; the TCRdb call, TRBD2, lacks DNA for checking. CDR1 is MDHEN, CDR2 SYDVKM, per germline. This CDR3 has 15 residues. This CDR3 reads CASRRDQSSYNEQFF.

The gene calls are TRBV6-5 and TRBJ2-5. The CDR3 has 13 residues. Germline V gene sequence: CDR1 MNHEY, CDR2 SVGAGI. The CDR3 here is CASSYNQMETQYF.

This chain connects TRBV12-3 or TRBV12-4 to TRBJ2-2; TCRdb selects TRBD1, and the lack of DNA leaves this call unchecked. This CDR3 spans 15 amino acids. This chain's CDR3 is CASSQYRRGPGELFF.

V and J are TRBV12-3 or TRBV12-4 and TRBJ2-3; TCRdb's assignment of TRBD1 cannot be checked, as there is no DNA. The CDR3 runs 14 residues. This CDR3 reads CASRGQVTTDTQYF.